Listed below are T cell receptor beta chains from one sample, sequenced in a study of beta chain features in type 1 diabetes. TCRdb's table, derived via immunoSEQ multiplex PCR, lists solely in-frame clones and lacks some. This sample yields around 450,000 clones, of which over 10% are seen a single time; 0.045% to 0.06% belongs to the top ten. The material sequenced was naive CD4+ T cells from blood. These TCRs come from a woman aged 18-29 years in good health. The CDR3 runs from the conserved cysteine through the conserved F or W. D genes are given only for firm matches. A row's size may be missing; if present it is once, few, many or a size class.

V: TRBV6-5
size: few
J: TRBJ1-5
D: TRBD1
CDR3: CASSAGTGGIQPQHF
DNA: TGTGCCAGCAGTGCCGGAACAGGGGGCATTCAGCCCCAGCATTTT

V: TRBV9
size: few
J: TRBJ2-5
D: TRBD2
CDR3: CASSPTSGTSWTQYF
DNA: TGTGCCAGCAGCCCAACTAGCGGAACCAGCTGGACCCAGTACTTC

V: TRBV4-1
size: .
J: TRBJ2-4
D: .
CDR3: CASKGPKNIQYF
DNA: TGCGCCAGCAAGGGCCCCAAAAACATTCAGTACTTC

V: TRBV14
size: few
J: TRBJ2-7
D: TRBD1
CDR3: CASSQGTASSSYEQYF
DNA: TGTGCCAGCAGCCAGGGGACAGCCTCGAGCAGCTACGAGCAGTACTTC

V: TRBV2
size: .
J: TRBJ2-2
D: .
CDR3: CASSVQQGVGELFF
DNA: TGTGCCAGCAGTGTCCAACAGGGAGTCGGGGAGCTGTTTTTT

V: TRBV5-1
size: few
J: TRBJ2-3
D: TRBD2
CDR3: CASSRTSGDRTDTQYF
DNA: TGCGCCAGCAGCAGGACTAGCGGGGATCGCACAGATACGCAGTATTTT

V: TRBV10-3
size: .
J: TRBJ1-2
D: .
CDR3: CAISDSYGYTF
DNA: TGTGCCATCTCGGACAGCTATGGCTACACCTTC

V: TRBV7-8
size: few
J: TRBJ1-1
D: .
CDR3: CASRGKSGPEAFF
DNA: TGTGCCAGCAGGGGAAAGAGTGGCCCTGAAGCTTTCTTT

V: TRBV4-3
size: .
J: TRBJ2-1
D: TRBD1
CDR3: CASSQRGTGGNEQFF
DNA: TGCGCCAGCAGCCAGCGGGGGACAGGGGGAAATGAGCAGTTCTTC

V: TRBV6-1
size: few
J: TRBJ2-7
D: .
CDR3: CASRRLAGEQYF
DNA: TGTGCCAGCAGGCGCCTCGCGGGCGAGCAGTACTTC

V: TRBV19
size: .
J: TRBJ1-2
D: .
CDR3: CASSLGANYGYTF
DNA: TGTGCCAGTAGTCTCGGTGCTAACTATGGCTACACCTTC

V: TRBV13
size: .
J: TRBJ1-2
D: TRBD1
CDR3: CASSTGGQGAGGYTF
DNA: TGTGCCAGCAGCACCGGAGGACAGGGGGCTGGAGGCTACACCTTC

V: TRBV28
size: few
J: TRBJ1-2
D: .
CDR3: CASSRAGGGYGYTF
DNA: TGTGCCAGCAGTCGAGCAGGTGGTGGCTATGGCTACACCTTC

V: TRBV7-2
size: few
J: TRBJ2-1
D: .
CDR3: CASSLAGQSYNEQFF
DNA: TGTGCCAGCAGCTTGGCGGGACAGTCCTACAATGAGCAGTTCTTC

V: TRBV7-8
size: .
J: TRBJ1-6
D: TRBD1
CDR3: CASTPHRQGQSPLHF
DNA: TGTGCCAGCACCCCCCACCGACAGGGGCAATCGCCCCTCCACTTT

V: TRBV27
size: few
J: TRBJ2-3
D: .
CDR3: CASSSFSNPDTQYF
DNA: TGTGCCAGCAGTTCCTTCTCCAACCCAGATACGCAGTATTTT

V: TRBV5-4
size: .
J: TRBJ2-7
D: .
CDR3: CASSPTAVPYEQYF
DNA: TGTGCCAGCAGCCCGACAGCCGTCCCCTACGAGCAGTACTTC

V: TRBV11-3
size: few
J: TRBJ2-5
D: TRBD1
CDR3: CASSPGTGYETQYF
DNA: TGTGCCAGCAGCCCGGGGACAGGGTACGAGACCCAGTACTTC

V: TRBV7-2
size: .
J: TRBJ1-2
D: TRBD1
CDR3: CASSSLGQGNGYTF
DNA: TGTGCCAGCAGCTCCCTGGGACAGGGAAATGGCTACACCTTC

V: TRBV4-3
size: .
J: TRBJ2-1
D: .
CDR3: CASSQDGRHNEQFF
DNA: TGCGCCAGCAGCCAAGATGGCCGGCACAATGAGCAGTTCTTC

V: TRBV5-1
size: .
J: TRBJ2-5
D: .
CDR3: CASSLFGQEETQYF
DNA: TGCGCCAGCAGCTTGTTCGGACAAGAAGAGACCCAGTACTTC

V: TRBV7-7
size: .
J: TRBJ2-3
D: TRBD2
CDR3: CASSSSGPDTQYF
DNA: TGTGCCAGCAGCTCTAGCGGGCCAGATACGCAGTATTTT

V: TRBV19
size: few
J: TRBJ2-5
D: .
CDR3: CASSIIPSGSQETQYF
DNA: TGTGCCAGTAGTATTATTCCCTCGGGGTCTCAAGAGACCCAGTACTTC

V: TRBV15
size: .
J: TRBJ2-5
D: .
CDR3: CATSREDTGPWTQYF
DNA: TGTGCCACCAGCAGAGAGGATACAGGGCCATGGACCCAGTACTTC

V: TRBV7-2
size: .
J: TRBJ2-3
D: .
CDR3: CASSFGSTDTQYF
DNA: TGTGCCAGCAGCTTCGGGTCCACAGATACGCAGTATTTT

V: TRBV12-5
size: .
J: TRBJ2-1
D: .
CDR3: CASGSVIRRHNEQFF
DNA: TGTGCTAGTGGTTCCGTGATCAGACGGCACAATGAGCAGTTCTTC

V: TRBV6-5
size: .
J: TRBJ1-2
D: TRBD1
CDR3: CASSFDRGKYGYTF
DNA: TGTGCCAGCAGTTTCGACAGGGGAAAATATGGCTACACCTTC

V: TRBV4-1
size: few
J: TRBJ2-4
D: .
CDR3: CASSQWIGGLAKNIQYF
DNA: TGCGCCAGCAGCCAATGGATAGGGGGTTTAGCCAAAAACATTCAGTACTTC

V: TRBV7-8
size: .
J: TRBJ2-5
D: .
CDR3: CASHEGLETQYF
DNA: TGTGCCAGCCATGAGGGATTGGAGACCCAGTACTTC

V: TRBV7-9
size: many
J: TRBJ2-7
D: .
CDR3: CASTRAGEQYF
DNA: TGTGCCAGCACCCGAGCCGGCGAGCAGTACTTC

V: TRBV4-1
size: .
J: TRBJ2-4
D: .
CDR3: CASSQLRLAKNIQYF
DNA: TGCGCCAGCAGCCAATTAAGATTAGCCAAAAACATTCAGTACTTC

V: TRBV14
size: .
J: TRBJ1-2
D: .
CDR3: CASSPDRSFGTDYGYTF
DNA: TGTGCCAGCAGCCCCGACCGGAGTTTCGGGACGGACTATGGCTACACCTTC

V: TRBV29-1
size: few
J: TRBJ2-3
D: .
CDR3: CSAGRTGTDTQYF
DNA: TGCAGCGCTGGACGGACAGGCACAGATACGCAGTATTTT

V: TRBV30
size: few
J: TRBJ1-5
D: TRBD1
CDR3: CAWSKRDRGQPQHF
DNA: TGTGCCTGGAGTAAACGGGACAGGGGACAGCCCCAGCATTTT

V: TRBV4-1
size: few
J: TRBJ1-5
D: .
CDR3: CASSQVPGPGVGQPQHF
DNA: TGCGCCAGCAGCCAAGTACCGGGACCCGGAGTGGGTCAGCCCCAGCATTTT

V: TRBV30
size: few
J: TRBJ1-1
D: .
CDR3: CAWRRENTEAFF
DNA: TGTGCCTGGAGGCGGGAGAACACTGAAGCTTTCTTT

V: TRBV13
size: .
J: TRBJ2-1
D: .
CDR3: CASSLRRSYNEQFF
DNA: TGTGCCAGCAGCTTACGGCGCTCCTACAATGAGCAGTTCTTC

V: TRBV13
size: few
J: TRBJ2-3
D: .
CDR3: CASGERGRLDTQYF
DNA: TGTGCCAGCGGAGAGAGGGGCCGTTTGGATACGCAGTATTTT

V: TRBV9
size: .
J: TRBJ2-1
D: TRBD1
CDR3: CASSTLGQAYNEQFF
DNA: TGTGCCAGCAGCACCCTCGGACAGGCCTACAATGAGCAGTTCTTC

V: TRBV9
size: .
J: TRBJ2-3
D: .
CDR3: CASSPRRGPRTDTQYF
DNA: TGTGCCAGCAGCCCTAGGCGGGGGCCCCGCACAGATACGCAGTATTTT

V: TRBV18
size: few
J: TRBJ2-1
D: .
CDR3: CASSPDRIF
DNA: TGTGCCAGCTCACCGGACAGAATCTTC

V: TRBV7-9
size: .
J: TRBJ1-2
D: .
CDR3: CASSPPEEGQRYGYTF
DNA: TGTGCCAGCAGCCCCCCCGAGGAGGGGCAGCGCTATGGCTACACCTTC